These 18 T cell receptor beta chains originate from one sample sequenced in a study of blood T cell repertoires in COVID-19. The assay was immunoSEQ multiplex PCR, and TCRdb's table has in-frame clones only and misses some. Of more than 200,000 clones in the sample, around 86% were seen once. What was sequenced was PBMCs or T cells enriched from blood (not recorded which). The receptors were gathered from a man aged 30 to 45 in a cohort exposed to, infected with or recovered from COVID-19 (not recorded which).

The rearrangement uses TRBV24-1 and TRBJ2-7; D possibly corresponds to TRBD2 (5 bases). V lost 5 bases, J lost 3 bases, and 10 bases lay in between. The CDR3 is 13 residues long. CDR1 and CDR2 from the germline V gene are KGHDR and SFDVKD. For the CDR3, the DNA is TGTGCCACCAGTGGAAAAGGACTCTACGAGCAGTACTTC. It specifies CATSGKGLYEQYF.

The V and J genes are TRBV9 and TRBJ2-3; D ambiguous. The CDR3 is 12 residues long. Germline V CDR1 and CDR2: SGDLS, YYNGEE. The V and J ends lost 1 base and 6 bases respectively, with 6 bases between them. Written as DNA, the CDR3 is TGTGCCAGCAGCGTAAAATCGGATACGCAGTATTTT. It yields the protein CASSVKSDTQYF. Variable domain in full (rest from reference TRBV9 and TRBJ2-3): DSGVTQTPKHLITATGQRVTLRCSPRSGDLSVYWYQQSLDQGLQFLIQYYNGEERAKGNILERFSAQQFPDLHSELNLSSLELGDSALYFCASSVKSDTQYFGPGTRLTVL.

The chain carries TRBV10-3 and TRBJ1-1; D may be TRBD1 (5 bases). Trimming took off 5 bases at V and 3 bases at J, with 13 bases between the two ends. This CDR3 region has 14 residues. The germline CDR1 and CDR2 sequences are ENHRY and SYGVKD. The CDR3 here is CAISPREAYTEAFF. The DNA for the CDR3 is TGTGCCATCAGTCCCAGGGAAGCATACACTGAAGCTTTCTTT.

The rearrangement links TRBV9 to TRBJ2-7, with 11 bases fitting TRBD2. Germline CDR1 is SGDLS and CDR2 is YYNGEE. The CDR3 sequence is 15 residues long. The trim removed 4 bases at V and 5 bases at J, leaving 8 bases unmatched. CDR3 DNA sequence: TGTGCCAGCAGCCCCTGGACTAGCGGGTCGCACGAGCAGTACTTC. It specifies CASSPWTSGSHEQYF.

The rearrangement joins TRBV6-1 to TRBJ2-1; D is ambiguous. The germline CDR1 and CDR2 sequences are MNHNS and SASEGT. This CDR3 has 13 residues. Trimming cost V 0 bases and J 9 bases, with 9 bases left between them. CDR3 sequence reads: CASSEAPHSEQFF. CDR3 nucleotide sequence: TGTGCCAGCAGTGAAGCGCCGCATAGTGAGCAGTTCTTC.

DNA of the CDR3: TGTGCCAGCAGCTTAGGCACGTCTACGGGACACCTGTCGATGATCTATGGCTACACCTTC. Translated, it gives CASSLGTSTGHLSMIYGYTF. The V gene is TRBV11-3, the J gene TRBJ1-2, with D possibly matching TRBD1 (6 bases). V was shortened by 1 base and J by 4 bases, with 28 bases between the two germline ends. Germline CDR1 and CDR2: SGHNT and YENEEA. The CDR3 runs to 20 residues.

Only a few counts were recorded for this clone. The chain links TRBV14 to TRBJ1-2, with TRBD1 as a possible D gene (6 bases). V dropped 2 bases and J dropped 5 bases, with 18 bases sitting between them. The germline CDR1 and CDR2 sequences are SGHDN and FVKESK. The CDR3 has 16 amino acids. The CDR3 region is CASSQNTGTRSYGYTF. The CDR3 DNA is TGTGCCAGCAGCCAAAATACCGGGACACGATCTTATGGCTACACCTTC.

The V gene is TRBV7-2, the J gene TRBJ1-5; D possibly corresponds to TRBD1 (5 bases). The CDR3 is 18 residues long. Looked up from germline, CDR1 is SGHTA and CDR2 is FQGNSA. Trimming left V 3 bases short and J 5 bases short, with 23 bases between. The CDR3 reads CASSFLPHTGVDDQPQHF. As DNA, the CDR3 is TGTGCCAGCAGCTTCCTCCCTCATACGGGGGTGGACGATCAGCCCCAGCATTTT.

The V gene is TRBV5-1, the J gene TRBJ2-7, with a weak D call TRBD2 (6 bases). V lost 5 bases to trimming and J lost 4 bases, with 16 bases between them. CDR1 SGHRS and CDR2 YFSETQ come from the germline V gene. The CDR3 contains 14 residues. CDR3 bases: TGCGCCAGCAGGGCCGGGACTCTAGAGTACGAGCAGTACTTC. This gives the protein CASRAGTLEYEQYF.

The V call is TRBV7-2, the J call TRBJ1-2; 7 bases fit TRBD1. The CDR3 extends over 15 amino acids. Per the germline V gene, CDR1 is SGHTA and CDR2 is FQGNSA. With V trimmed by 5 bases and J by 4 bases, 10 bases remained unmatched. CDR3 region: CASSPRQGRGYGYTF. CDR3 coding DNA: TGTGCCAGCAGCCCCCGACAGGGAAGGGGCTATGGCTACACCTTC.

The V gene is TRBV7-8, the J gene TRBJ2-3, with no clear D. The CDR3 has 13 amino acids. V gave up 5 bases and J gave up 3 bases, with 9 bases separating them. Germline-derived CDR1 and CDR2 are SGHVS and FQNEAQ. The DNA of the CDR3 is TGTGCCAGCAGCCCCTCCACTACAGATACGCAGTATTTT. Protein sequence: CASSPSTTDTQYF.

V usage is TRBV4-3 and J usage is TRBJ1-5; D call uncertain. Germline CDR1 LGHNA, CDR2 YSLEER. Trimming pared 0 bases from V and 11 bases from J, leaving 14 bases between. The CDR3 runs to 14 residues. In DNA, the CDR3 is TGCGCCAGCAGCCAAGATTTGGCCCCCGGGGCCCAGCATTTT. It codes for CASSQDLAPGAQHF.

The chain has TRBV10-3 and TRBJ2-5; TRBD2 is a possible D gene (6 bases). This CDR3 has 14 amino acids. Germline V gives CDR1 ENHRY, CDR2 SYGVKD. The germline V and J ends were trimmed by 2 bases and 5 bases, with 12 bases remaining between them. CDR3 sequence (DNA): TGTGCCATCAGTGAGAGTGGGGGGATGGAGACCCAGTACTTC. Encoded protein: CAISESGGMETQYF.

In its sample, this clone was seen once. V is TRBV7-9 and J is TRBJ2-1, with D uncertain. V lost 5 bases, J lost 8 bases, and 10 bases lay in between. The CDR3 has 12 residues. Germline V gene data show CDR1 as SEHNR and CDR2 as FQNEAQ (reference sequence). This CDR3 is CASSPNFYEQFF. Here the CDR3 DNA reads TGTGCCAGCAGCCCGAACTTTTATGAGCAGTTCTTC.

The CDR3 DNA follows: TGTGCCAGCAGCTTTATCGGGAGGGCCAGAGAGACCCAGTACTTC. This encodes CASSFIGRARETQYF. The chain uses TRBV11-2 and TRBJ2-5; TRBD2 matches at 8 bases. The CDR3 length is 15 residues. Trimming at V came to 3 bases and at J to 4 bases, leaving 7 bases not matched to a gene. The germline V gene encodes CDR1 SGHAT and CDR2 FQNNGV.

The rearrangement joins TRBV27 to TRBJ2-7; TRBD2 matches 13 bases. Germline values: CDR1 MNHEY, CDR2 SMNVEV (reference sequence). The CDR3 spans 16 residues. Trimming removed 3 bases from V and 5 bases from J; junction bases left unmatched: 7. The CDR3 DNA reads as TGTGCCAGCAGTTTTCTGGGACTAGCGGGATCGAACGAGCAGTACTTC. It specifies CASSFLGLAGSNEQYF.

V gene TRBV5-4 combines with J gene TRBJ1-1; D perhaps matches TRBD1 (5 bases). This CDR3 comprises 14 residues. Germline loops: CDR1 SGHNT, CDR2 YYREEE (reference sequence). Trimming left V 0 bases short and J 1 base short, with 7 bases between. CDR3 protein: CASSLGRGNTEAFF. Written as DNA, the CDR3 is TGTGCCAGCAGCTTGGGTAGGGGGAACACTGAAGCTTTCTTT. The full variable domain, rest sourced from reference TRBV5-4 and TRBJ1-1, is ETGVTQSPTHLIKTRGQQVTLRCSSQSGHNTVSWYQQALGQGPQFIFQYYREEENGRGNFPPRFSGLQFPNYSSELNVNALELDDSALYLCASSLGRGNTEAFFGQGTRLTVV.

For the CDR3, the DNA is TGCGCCAGCAGCTGGACTCCGGGACAGGAAGCTTTCTTT. Its translation: CASSWTPGQEAFF. This rearrangement joins TRBV5-1 to TRBJ1-1; 7 bases agree with TRBD1. The CDR3 is 13 amino acids. Trimming removed 3 bases from V and 8 bases from J; junction bases left unmatched: 7. The germline gives CDR1 SGHRS, CDR2 YFSETQ.